These T cell receptor beta chains were read from a single sample in a study of blood T cell repertoires in COVID-19. Assay: immunoSEQ multiplex PCR; the TCRdb copy retains only in-frame clones and omits some. The sample records tens of thousands of clones, under 95% being singletons. Sequencing was performed on peripheral blood. The receptors originated from a man aged 60 to 75 with acute or convalescent COVID-19. Each CDR3 is given with its conserved first and last residue. D genes are given only for firm matches. Clone sizes are given selectively: once, few, many, or a class where the clone is expanded.

d_gene: NA; v_gene: TRBV7-9; j_gene: TRBJ2-1; abundance: NA; CDR3nt: TGTGCCAGCAGCAGCTTCGCAGGATACAATGAGCAGTTCTTC; CDR3aa: CASSSFAGYNEQFF
d_gene: NA; v_gene: TRBV9; j_gene: TRBJ2-5; abundance: NA; CDR3nt: TGTGCCAGCAGCGTAGCAGGGCGCCAAGAGACCCAGTACTTC; CDR3aa: CASSVAGRQETQYF
d_gene: NA; v_gene: TRBV29-1; j_gene: TRBJ1-4; abundance: NA; CDR3nt: TGCAGCGTTGGGGAGTATGAAAAACTGTTTTTT; CDR3aa: CSVGEYEKLFF
d_gene: NA; v_gene: TRBV3-1/TRBV3-2; j_gene: TRBJ1-6; abundance: NA; CDR3nt: TGTGCCAGCAGCCTCGTGGGGGGGAACGATTCACCCCTCCACTTT; CDR3aa: CASSLVGGNDSPLHF
d_gene: NA; v_gene: TRBV30; j_gene: TRBJ1-3; abundance: NA; CDR3nt: TGTGCCTGGAGCGTAGAGTCTGGAAACACCATATATTTT; CDR3aa: CAWSVESGNTIYF
d_gene: TRBD1; v_gene: TRBV2; j_gene: TRBJ2-2; abundance: NA; CDR3nt: TGTGCCAGCAGTTTAAGACAGGGGCTCGGGGAGCTGTTTTTT; CDR3aa: CASSLRQGLGELFF
d_gene: TRBD2; v_gene: TRBV2; j_gene: TRBJ2-3; abundance: NA; CDR3nt: TGTGCCAGCTTAGGACTAGCGGGGACCACAGATACGCAGTATTTT; CDR3aa: CASLGLAGTTDTQYF
d_gene: NA; v_gene: TRBV2; j_gene: TRBJ1-6; abundance: NA; CDR3nt: TGTGCCAGCAGTGTCGAGGATCACTATAATTCACCCCTCCACTTT; CDR3aa: CASSVEDHYNSPLHF
d_gene: TRBD2; v_gene: TRBV27; j_gene: TRBJ2-3; abundance: NA; CDR3nt: TGTGCCAGCAGAACGGGGGGGCGGGCAGATACGCAGTATTTT; CDR3aa: CASRTGGRADTQYF
d_gene: TRBD1; v_gene: TRBV6-6; j_gene: TRBJ1-1; abundance: once; CDR3nt: TGTGCCAGCAGTGGGGACAGTAGCACTGAAGCTTTCTTT; CDR3aa: CASSGDSSTEAFF
d_gene: NA; v_gene: TRBV29-1; j_gene: TRBJ2-1; abundance: NA; CDR3nt: TGCAGCGTCCTAACCTTCAAGAGGACAGCCTACAATGAGCAGTTCTTC; CDR3aa: CSVLTFKRTAYNEQFF
d_gene: NA; v_gene: TRBV5-6; j_gene: TRBJ2-1; abundance: NA; CDR3nt: TGTGCCAGCAGCTCTGTGGTGGGGGGGCTTGTGCGCAATGAGCAGTTCTTC; CDR3aa: CASSSVVGGLVRNEQFF
d_gene: NA; v_gene: TRBV29-1; j_gene: TRBJ1-1; abundance: once; CDR3nt: TGCAGCGTTGAATATCTGGAGATAAACACTGAAGCTTTCTTT; CDR3aa: CSVEYLEINTEAFF
d_gene: TRBD1; v_gene: TRBV30; j_gene: TRBJ1-6; abundance: NA; CDR3nt: TGTGCCTGGAGGGGGACAGCTAATTATTCACCCCTCCACTTT; CDR3aa: CAWRGTANYSPLHF
d_gene: TRBD1; v_gene: TRBV25-1; j_gene: TRBJ1-2; abundance: NA; CDR3nt: TGTGCCAGCAGTGACCAGGGACAGGCCGTCTATGGCTACACCTTC; CDR3aa: CASSDQGQAVYGYTF
d_gene: NA; v_gene: TRBV2; j_gene: TRBJ1-4; abundance: NA; CDR3nt: TGTGCCAGCAAGGCGGATCCAACTAATGAAAAACTGTTTTTT; CDR3aa: CASKADPTNEKLFF
d_gene: TRBD2; v_gene: TRBV5-1; j_gene: TRBJ2-3; abundance: NA; CDR3nt: TGCGCCAGCAGCTCCACCGGGACTAGCTACTCCCGCACAGATACGCAGTATTTT; CDR3aa: CASSSTGTSYSRTDTQYF
d_gene: NA; v_gene: TRBV29-1; j_gene: TRBJ2-3; abundance: NA; CDR3nt: TGCAGCGTCGGTCGCCCCGCCACAGATACGCAGTATTTT; CDR3aa: CSVGRPATDTQYF
d_gene: TRBD1; v_gene: TRBV27; j_gene: TRBJ1-2; abundance: NA; CDR3nt: TGTGCCAGCTCTTTCCGGCGATCAGGACAGGGTAATAACTATGGCTACACCTTC; CDR3aa: CASSFRRSGQGNNYGYTF
d_gene: NA; v_gene: TRBV5-6; j_gene: TRBJ2-5; abundance: NA; CDR3nt: TGTGCCAGCAGCTTGGGGCTAGTCGGGTTAGAGACCCAGTACTTC; CDR3aa: CASSLGLVGLETQYF
d_gene: NA; v_gene: TRBV9; j_gene: TRBJ1-1; abundance: NA; CDR3nt: TGTGCCAGCAGCTCCACCGGACAGATGAACACTGAAGCTTTCTTT; CDR3aa: CASSSTGQMNTEAFF
d_gene: NA; v_gene: TRBV5-1; j_gene: TRBJ1-1; abundance: NA; CDR3nt: TGCGCCAGCAGCTTGGAGACGGGGTTGGCTTTCTTT; CDR3aa: CASSLETGLAFF
d_gene: NA; v_gene: TRBV5-6; j_gene: TRBJ1-5; abundance: NA; CDR3nt: TGTGCCAGCAGCCTCCAGGTCCCCAATCAGCCCCAGCATTTT; CDR3aa: CASSLQVPNQPQHF
d_gene: NA; v_gene: TRBV7-8; j_gene: TRBJ2-4; abundance: NA; CDR3nt: TGTGCCAGCAGCTTAGGCGGCGACATTCAGTACTTC; CDR3aa: CASSLGGDIQYF
d_gene: NA; v_gene: TRBV2; j_gene: TRBJ1-4; abundance: NA; CDR3nt: TGTGCCAGCAATGGCCAGGATTTCGAAAAACTGTTTTTT; CDR3aa: CASNGQDFEKLFF
d_gene: NA; v_gene: TRBV7-2; j_gene: TRBJ1-5; abundance: few; CDR3nt: TGTGCCAGCAGCCCCGGGTCAGATCAGCCCCAGCATTTT; CDR3aa: CASSPGSDQPQHF
d_gene: NA; v_gene: TRBV29-1; j_gene: TRBJ2-1; abundance: NA; CDR3nt: TGCAGCGTTCGAGTCTACAATGAGCAGTTCTTC; CDR3aa: CSVRVYNEQFF
d_gene: NA; v_gene: TRBV7-9; j_gene: TRBJ1-2; abundance: NA; CDR3nt: TGTGCCAGCAGAAAGACAGGCGGATCTAACTATGGCTACACCTTC; CDR3aa: CASRKTGGSNYGYTF
d_gene: NA; v_gene: TRBV24-1; j_gene: TRBJ1-5; abundance: NA; CDR3nt: TGTGCCACCAGTGATGACAGTAGCAATCAGCCCCAGCATTTT; CDR3aa: CATSDDSSNQPQHF
d_gene: NA; v_gene: TRBV24-1; j_gene: TRBJ2-4; abundance: NA; CDR3nt: TGTGCCACCAGCGGACAGGGAGGGGAAAACATTCAGTACTTC; CDR3aa: CATSGQGGENIQYF
d_gene: NA; v_gene: TRBV18; j_gene: TRBJ1-2; abundance: NA; CDR3nt: TGTGCCAGCTCCACAAGACAGAACTATGGCTACACCTTC; CDR3aa: CASSTRQNYGYTF
d_gene: TRBD1; v_gene: TRBV10-3; j_gene: TRBJ1-4; abundance: NA; CDR3nt: TGTGCCATCAGTACCGGGACAGTACCTGAAAAACTGTTTTTT; CDR3aa: CAISTGTVPEKLFF
d_gene: TRBD1; v_gene: TRBV5-1; j_gene: TRBJ1-2; abundance: few; CDR3nt: TGCGCCAGCAGCCTTGATGGACAGGGCTATGGCTACACCTTC; CDR3aa: CASSLDGQGYGYTF
d_gene: TRBD1; v_gene: TRBV19; j_gene: TRBJ2-7; abundance: NA; CDR3nt: TGTGCCAGTAGTCTCGACAGGGTACCCTACGAGCAGTACTTC; CDR3aa: CASSLDRVPYEQYF
d_gene: TRBD1; v_gene: TRBV5-1; j_gene: TRBJ1-2; abundance: NA; CDR3nt: TGCGCCAGCAGCGACCGGGACAGGGTCCCTAACTATGGCTACACCTTC; CDR3aa: CASSDRDRVPNYGYTF
d_gene: NA; v_gene: TRBV5-1; j_gene: TRBJ2-7; abundance: few; CDR3nt: TGCGCCAGCAGCTTGGACGGGTACGAGCAGTACTTC; CDR3aa: CASSLDGYEQYF
d_gene: NA; v_gene: TRBV15; j_gene: TRBJ1-2; abundance: once; CDR3nt: TGTGCCACCAGCACCCAGTGGGCCTATGGCTACACCTTC; CDR3aa: CATSTQWAYGYTF
d_gene: NA; v_gene: TRBV30; j_gene: TRBJ1-3; abundance: NA; CDR3nt: TGTGCCTGGAGTCCTCGGCCGGGGGGCTCTGGAAACACCATATATTTT; CDR3aa: CAWSPRPGGSGNTIYF
d_gene: TRBD1; v_gene: TRBV27; j_gene: TRBJ2-5; abundance: NA; CDR3nt: TGTGCCATTGGAGGCAGGGGGGAGACCCAGTACTTC; CDR3aa: CAIGGRGETQYF
d_gene: TRBD1; v_gene: TRBV7-2; j_gene: TRBJ2-2; abundance: NA; CDR3nt: TGTGCCAGCAGCTTGCGGACAGGGGACACCGGGGAGCTGTTTTTT; CDR3aa: CASSLRTGDTGELFF
d_gene: NA; v_gene: TRBV5-1; j_gene: TRBJ1-4; abundance: NA; CDR3nt: TGCGCCAGCAGCTTGGGGTATGCGGGAGAAAAACTGTTTTTT; CDR3aa: CASSLGYAGEKLFF
d_gene: NA; v_gene: TRBV6-4; j_gene: TRBJ1-2; abundance: NA; CDR3nt: TGTGCCAGCAGTGATTCGACCTTCGGCGGTGGCTACACCTTC; CDR3aa: CASSDSTFGGGYTF
d_gene: NA; v_gene: TRBV11-2; j_gene: TRBJ2-7; abundance: NA; CDR3nt: TGTGCCAGCAGCCTTTTCTACGAGCAGTACTTC; CDR3aa: CASSLFYEQYF
d_gene: NA; v_gene: TRBV30; j_gene: TRBJ1-6; abundance: NA; CDR3nt: TGTGCCTGGATCGAAACAGGGATCTATAATTCACCCCTCCACTTT; CDR3aa: CAWIETGIYNSPLHF